This TCR beta chain was obtained from a study of human T cells and chemical hapten exposure. The library tagged each cDNA molecule with unique molecular identifiers. TCRdb re-called the 5' RACE reads through MiXCR, storing one row per CDR3 protein. This sample has approximately 81,000 distinct CDR3 sequences; approximately 7.7% occur once, and the top ten carry around 2.3%. V lost 4 bases to trimming and J lost 0 bases; unmatched junction nucleotides: 16. CDR1 is LGHNA, CDR2 YNFKEQ, per germline. The CDR3 is made up of 20 amino acids. The study extracted total RNA from unfractionated whole blood. The rearrangement uses TRBV4-2 and TRBJ2-3; 10 bases are shared with TRBD2. The source of this sequence is a male donor in good health. CDR3 DNA sequence: TGTGCCAGCAGCCGGACAGGACCCAGCGGGGGGGCTTCTAGCACAGATACGCAGTATTTT. This sequence encodes CASSRTGPSGGASSTDTQYF.